Below are 21 T cell receptor beta chains sequenced from a single sample in a study of blood T cell repertoires in COVID-19 (TCRdb year 2020). Library preparation was by the immunoSEQ multiplex PCR assay. TCRdb took over this immuneACCESS table, retaining in-frame rearrangements with V and J assigned. Such tables are incomplete; in checked studies, under half of the missing clones stem from an unresolved V gene, and the remainder is unexplained. Within this sample are 150,000 to 200,000 clones, with around 90% of them counted one time only. 6% of the sample goes to the ten largest clones. Sequenced material: peripheral blood. The source is a man aged 40-55 years with active or convalescent COVID-19.

The rearrangement links TRBV6-1 to TRBJ1-1; D gene ambiguous. This CDR3 is 14 amino acids long. Trimming removed 3 bases from V and 0 bases from J, with 8 bases in between. Germline values: CDR1 MNHNS, CDR2 SASEGT. CDR3 DNA: TGTGCCAGCAGTGAGGGGAGCATGAACACTGAAGCTTTCTTT. Translating it yields CASSEGSMNTEAFF.

The chain employs TRBV7-9 and TRBJ2-1; TRBD2 matches 10 bases. The CDR3 is 15 amino acids. V dropped 5 bases and J dropped 9; count of bases not matched to a gene: 10. CDR1 and CDR2 (germline): SEHNR, FQNEAQ (reference sequence). Here the CDR3 reads CASSPLAGASGEQFF. For the CDR3, the DNA is TGTGCCAGCAGCCCCCTAGCGGGAGCGTCGGGTGAGCAGTTCTTC.

V is TRBV28 and J is TRBJ2-1, with D perhaps TRBD2 (6 bases). The V and J ends lost 1 base and 10 bases respectively, with 11 bases between them. This CDR3 comprises 13 residues. Germline CDR1 and CDR2: MDHEN and SYDVKM. CDR3 DNA: TGTGCCAGCAGTTTATCTGGGCGGGGAGAGCAGTTCTTC. Its protein product is CASSLSGRGEQFF.

The chain recombines TRBV10-3 with TRBJ2-1; D gene unclear. The CDR3 covers 15 residues. CDR1 and CDR2 (germline): ENHRY, SYGVKD. V was pared by 3 bases and J by 3 bases, with 12 bases between. CDR3 protein: CAISEGQVNYNEQFF. Here the CDR3 DNA reads TGTGCCATCAGTGAAGGTCAGGTAAACTACAATGAGCAGTTCTTC.

The count of this clone is one. CDR3 nucleotide sequence: TGTGCCAGCTCACCATCAAGGGACATTGTACTTGGCTACACCTTC. This translates into CASSPSRDIVLGYTF. The chain recombines TRBV18 with TRBJ1-2; a weak D match, TRBD1 (6 bases). Per germline, CDR1 KGHSH and CDR2 LQKENI. V lost 2 bases, J lost 7 bases, and 17 bases lay in between. The CDR3 spans 15 residues. The full variable domain, in which reference TRBV18 and TRBJ1-2 provide the parts outside the CDR3, is NAGVMQNPRHLVRRRGQEARLRCSPMKGHSHVYWYRQLPEEGLKFMVYLQKENIIDESGMPKERFSAEFPKEGPSILRIQQVVRGDSAAYFCASSPSRDIVLGYTFGSGTRLTVV.

V and J are TRBV4-2 and TRBJ2-7; 9 nucleotides align to TRBD1. V shed 2 bases and J 4 bases; nucleotides not matched to a gene: 9. The germline CDR1 and CDR2 sequences are LGHNA and YNFKEQ. The CDR3 length is 16 residues. CDR3 sequence reads: CASSQTNRDRVYEQYF. The CDR3 DNA follows: TGTGCCAGCAGCCAAACCAACCGGGACAGGGTTTACGAGCAGTACTTC.

The chain links TRBV6-6 to TRBJ1-2; 7 bases line up with TRBD1. This CDR3 contains 14 residues. After removal of 2 bases from V and 6 bases from J, the junction contained 6 bases not matched to a gene. The germline V gene has CDR1 MNHNY and CDR2 SVGAGI (reference sequence). The CDR3 DNA follows: TGTGCCAGCAGTTACCTCCTAGGGGGCAATGGCTACACCTTC. This sequence encodes CASSYLLGGNGYTF.

This sequence joins TRBV29-1 and TRBJ1-4, with 11 bases lining up with TRBD1. Germline V lookup: CDR1 SQVTM, CDR2 ANQGSEA. This CDR3 comprises 14 residues. The V segment lost 4 bases and the J segment 8 bases; nucleotides outside the gene matches: 6. CDR3 sequence reads: CSVAWTGGFEKLFF. DNA of the CDR3: TGCAGCGTTGCTTGGACAGGGGGCTTCGAAAAACTGTTTTTT. Full variable domain (outside the CDR3, taken from reference TRBV29-1 and TRBJ1-4): SAVISQKPSRDICQRGTSLTIQCQVDSQVTMMFWYRQQPGQSLTLIATANQGSEATYESGFVIDKFPISRPNLTFSTLTVSNMSPEDSSIYLCSVAWTGGFEKLFFGSGTQLSVL.

This clone was seen once. The chain is built from TRBV6-5 and TRBJ2-1, with D perhaps TRBD1 (5 bases). Deletions cut 6 bases from V and 3 bases from J, with 9 bases between. This CDR3 is 13 amino acids long. Germline values: CDR1 MNHEY, CDR2 SVGAGI. In DNA form, the CDR3 reads TGTGCCAGCAGCCGACAGATCTACAATGAGCAGTTCTTC. Translated: CASSRQIYNEQFF.

CDR3: CASSFHPPGQEMNTEAFF. The CDR3 DNA follows: TGTGCCAGCAGCTTCCACCCACCGGGACAGGAGATGAACACTGAAGCTTTCTTT. J is TRBJ1-1 and V is TRBV7-2, with 8 bases fitting TRBD1. CDR1 and CDR2 (germline): SGHTA, FQGNSA. Trimming took 3 bases from V and 0 from J; bases not matched to a gene: 12. The CDR3 covers 18 residues.

The J gene is TRBJ1-1, the V gene TRBV7-9; the D gene is possibly TRBD1 (5 bases). The ends were cut back, 2 bases at V and 7 bases at J, with 20 bases in the middle. The CDR3 is 16 amino acids. Germline V gives CDR1 SEHNR, CDR2 FQNEAQ (reference sequence). The CDR3 reads CASSLTTRTPAYEAFF. Written as DNA, the CDR3 is TGTGCCAGCAGCTTAACGACCCGGACACCTGCTTATGAAGCTTTCTTT. Full variable domain (outside the CDR3, taken from reference TRBV7-9 and TRBJ1-1): DTGVSQNPRHKITKRGQNVTFRCDPISEHNRLYWYRQTLGQGPEFLTYFQNEAQLEKSRLLSDRFSAERPKGSFSTLEIQRTEQGDSAMYLCASSLTTRTPAYEAFFGQGTRLTVV.

This clone was observed once. The J gene is TRBJ2-4, the V gene TRBV27; 7 nucleotides line up with TRBD1. The germline gives CDR1 MNHEY, CDR2 SMNVEV (reference sequence). The CDR3 totals 15 residues. J was trimmed by 5 bases and V by 0 bases; bases with no gene match: 4. DNA of the CDR3: TGTGCCAGCAGTTTATCTACAGGGGCTGAAAACATTCAGTACTTC. This gives the protein CASSLSTGAENIQYF.

In DNA, the CDR3 is TGTGCCAGCAGCTTAGGGTCCGGAGGAGGGAATCAGCCCCAGCATTTT. Translated, it gives CASSLGSGGGNQPQHF. This chain links TRBV7-9 with TRBJ1-5; D call uncertain. V was shortened by 1 base and J by 4 bases, with 14 bases between the two germline ends. The CDR3 has 16 residues. The germline gives CDR1 SEHNR, CDR2 FQNEAQ (reference sequence).

The rearrangement links TRBV7-9 to TRBJ1-1; D might be TRBD1 (6 bases). Germline values: CDR1 SEHNR, CDR2 FQNEAQ (reference sequence). CDR3 length: 16 amino acids. Trimming stripped 3 bases from V and 7 bases from J, with 21 bases between. Here the CDR3 reads CASSFPISGGANEAFF. CDR3 DNA sequence: TGTGCCAGCAGCTTCCCGATCTCGGGGGGCGCGAATGAAGCTTTCTTT. Full variable domain (missing parts from reference TRBV7-9 and TRBJ1-1): DTGVSQNPRHKITKRGQNVTFRCDPISEHNRLYWYRQTLGQGPEFLTYFQNEAQLEKSRLLSDRFSAERPKGSFSTLEIQRTEQGDSAMYLCASSFPISGGANEAFFGQGTRLTVV.

The rearrangement uses TRBV19 and TRBJ1-1, with D unclear. The CDR3 is 16 residues long. V dropped 5 bases and J dropped 4 bases, with 20 bases sitting between them. Germline assignment: CDR1 LNHDA and CDR2 SQIVND (reference sequence). CDR3: CASSPDLGRMGTEAFF. The CDR3 DNA is TGTGCCAGTAGTCCCGACCTTGGCAGGATGGGCACTGAAGCTTTCTTT. The variable domain in full, with the rest retrieved from reference TRBV19 and TRBJ1-1, is DGGITQSPKYLFRKEGQNVTLSCEQNLNHDAMYWYRQDPGQGLRLIYYSQIVNDFQKGDIAEGYSVSREKKESFPLTVTSAQKNPTAFYLCASSPDLGRMGTEAFFGQGTRLTVV.

As regards this clone: The same CDR3 also results from other DNA sequences found in this sample. The chain recombines TRBV6-4 with TRBJ1-1, with D perhaps TRBD1 (5 bases). Germline V gene sequence: CDR1 MRHNA, CDR2 SNTAGT. With 2 bases removed from V and 5 bases from J, the gap between germline ends came to 9 bases. The CDR3 is made up of 13 amino acids. Written as DNA, the CDR3 is TGTGCCAGCAGTGACAGCCGGGGGACTGAAGCTTTCTTT. It codes for CASSDSRGTEAFF.

Note on this clone: Other nucleotide sequences in the sample specify the same CDR3. The V call is TRBV7-2, the J call TRBJ2-1, with 10 bases that match TRBD2. Germline-derived CDR1 and CDR2 are SGHTA and FQGNSA. V gave up 1 base and J gave up 2 bases; unmatched junction bases: 2. The CDR3 is made up of 16 amino acids. The CDR3 region is CASSLGTSGTYNEQFF. In nucleotides, the CDR3 is TGTGCCAGCAGCTTAGGTACTAGCGGGACCTACAATGAGCAGTTCTTC.

There are a few counts of this clone. The chain couples TRBV18 to TRBJ1-5; 7 nucleotides match TRBD1. The V and J ends lost 5 bases and 0 bases, in that order; junction bases with no gene match: 7. Germline CDR1 and CDR2: KGHSH and LQKENI. The CDR3 runs 16 residues. The CDR3 bases are TGTGCCAGCTCATCAGGACAGGCGGCTAGCAATCAGCCCCAGCATTTT. This codes for CASSSGQAASNQPQHF.

The chain combines TRBV5-1 with TRBJ1-2, with 7 nucleotides matching TRBD1. V gave up 1 base and J gave up 6 bases; unmatched junction bases: 15. Germline V gene data show CDR1 as SGHRS and CDR2 as YFSETQ. CDR3 size: 17 residues. The CDR3 sequence is CASSLFGRGSPEDGYTF. Here the CDR3 DNA reads TGCGCCAGCAGCTTGTTTGGCAGGGGGTCCCCTGAGGATGGCTACACCTTC. The variable domain in full, with the rest retrieved from reference TRBV5-1 and TRBJ1-2, is KAGVTQTPRYLIKTRGQQVTLSCSPISGHRSVSWYQQTPGQGLQFLFEYFSETQRNKGNFPGRFSGRQFSNSRSEMNVSTLELGDSALYLCASSLFGRGSPEDGYTFGSGTRLTVV.

The chain carries TRBV9 and TRBJ1-2, with D perhaps TRBD1 (6 bases). This CDR3 is built from 16 residues. Trimming removed 0 bases at V and 7 bases at J, with 19 bases between. Germline loops: CDR1 SGDLS, CDR2 YYNGEE. The CDR3: CASSVAWGHKDSGYTF. CDR3 nucleotides: TGTGCCAGCAGCGTAGCGTGGGGACACAAGGATAGTGGCTACACCTTC.

The chain employs TRBV7-9 and TRBJ1-6; TRBD1 matches 7 bases. This CDR3 has 15 residues. Germline loops: CDR1 SEHNR, CDR2 FQNEAQ (reference sequence). Unmatched junction bases numbered 7, after V lost 5 bases and J lost 6 bases. The CDR3 DNA is TGTGCCAGCAGCCCTCGGGAGGGGGCTAATTCACCCCTCCACTTT. As protein: CASSPREGANSPLHF.